This T cell receptor (beta chain) was captured by sequencing in a study of blood T cell repertoires in COVID-19. Study at large: Samples of COVID-19 (acute and convalescent) were obtained from the United States, Italy and Spain. PBMCs, B-cell-depleted T cells, or T cells were the source of the cDNA or gDNA that made up the material.

Source study methods: Reference gene primer amplification gave nucleated cell count estimates. Assay: immunoSEQ multiplex PCR; the TCRdb copy retains only in-frame clones and omits some. V and J calls and clone size are as listed in that table; D and trimming were resolved from the DNA. The table records about 130,000 clones, 65% to 90% of them present only once. The source of this sequence is a man at least 80 years old with active or convalescent COVID-19. Sequencing was carried out using peripheral blood.

In DNA, the CDR3 is TGTGCCAGCTCGCTGGGACAGGGCCAGTCACCCCTCCACTTT. It yields the protein CASSLGQGQSPLHF. V is TRBV18 and J is TRBJ1-6; 9 bases are shared with TRBD1. Germline CDR1 is KGHSH and CDR2 is LQKENI. The CDR3 is made up of 14 amino acids. V lost 6 bases and J lost 10; bases outside the gene matches: 7.